These T cell receptor beta chains were read from a single sample in a study of Ad26.COV2.S vaccination and SARS-CoV-2 variants. The assay was immunoSEQ multiplex PCR, and TCRdb's table has in-frame clones only and misses some. The data show 510,000 or so clones, roughly 85% seen once. The sequences come from peripheral blood, collected in a trial of Ad26.COV2.S vaccine versus placebo. These receptors all come from a person aged 18-60 years who received the Ad26.COV2.S COVID-19 vaccine or a placebo. Each CDR3 is given with its conserved first and last residue. D genes are given only for firm matches. Clone sizes are given selectively: once, few, many, or a class where the clone is expanded.

abundance	d_gene	v_gene	j_gene	CDR3nt	CDR3aa
.	.	TRBV28	TRBJ2-4	TGTGCCAGCAGGCTCACCGGGACTGAAATTCAGTACTTC	CASRLTGTEIQYF
once	TRBD2	TRBV5-1	TRBJ2-1	TGCGCCAGCAGCTCGGCTGGACTAGCGGGCATCAATGAGCAGTTCTTC	CASSSAGLAGINEQFF
.	.	TRBV28	TRBJ1-6	TGTGCCAGCTTGGGGGGGGGTAGCTCCTATAATTCACCCCTCCACTTT	CASLGGGSSYNSPLHF
.	TRBD2	TRBV28	TRBJ2-1	TGTGCCAGCCAAAGCGGGAGCCTCCCCAATGAGCAGTTCTTC	CASQSGSLPNEQFF
once	.	TRBV10-3	TRBJ1-5	TGTGCCATCAGTGACTCGGGGGGAATGCCCCAGCATTTT	CAISDSGGMPQHF
.	.	TRBV5-1	TRBJ2-3	TGCGCCAGCAGCTTGGCGGCTAGCAGGGATACGCAGTATTTT	CASSLAASRDTQYF
.	.	TRBV6-1	TRBJ2-6	TGTGCCAGCAGTGAAGCCCAACAGTGGGGGACTGGGGCCAACGTCCTGACTTTC	CASSEAQQWGTGANVLTF
.	.	TRBV5-3	TRBJ1-5	TGTGCCAGAAGCCCCCAGCATTTT	CARSPQHF
.	TRBD2	TRBV9	TRBJ2-1	TGTGCCAGCAGCGTTTTAGCGGGAGCGGAGGGTGAGCAGTTCTTC	CASSVLAGAEGEQFF
.	.	TRBV2	TRBJ1-2	TGTGCCAGCAGTGATCGGGGAAACTATGGCTACACCTTC	CASSDRGNYGYTF
.	TRBD1	TRBV20-1	TRBJ1-1	TGCAGTGCTAGTGATTCGACAGGGTGGGGAACTGAAGCTTTCTTT	CSASDSTGWGTEAFF
.	.	TRBV24-1	TRBJ2-1	TGTGCCACCAGTGGCGTAGTCGGGAGACCAAGCAATGAGCAGTTCTTC	CATSGVVGRPSNEQFF
.	.	TRBV6-5	TRBJ2-7	TGTGCCAGCAGTTCGAGAGGGCCCTACGAGCAGTACTTC	CASSSRGPYEQYF
.	.	TRBV5-1	TRBJ2-7	TGCGCCAGCAGCCCTGGTACGGGAACCTACGAGCAGTACTTC	CASSPGTGTYEQYF
.	.	TRBV2	TRBJ1-5	TGTGCCAGCAGGGAATTTGGGGGGGGAGGCAATCAGCCCCAGCATTTT	CASREFGGGGNQPQHF
.	.	TRBV9	TRBJ2-1	TGTGCCAGCAGCGGAAGCCCCCACAATGAGCAGTTCTTC	CASSGSPHNEQFF
.	TRBD2	TRBV28	TRBJ2-2	TGTGCCAGCCAACTAGCGGGATACACCGGGGAGCTGTTTTTT	CASQLAGYTGELFF
once	.	TRBV20-1	TRBJ2-5	TGCAGTGCCAAAAAAGAGACCCAGTACTTC	CSAKKETQYF
.	.	TRBV18	TRBJ1-1	TGTGCCAGCTCACCCCTACCCCTTGTAAGGGGCACTGAAGCTTTCTTT	CASSPLPLVRGTEAFF
.	.	TRBV11-2	TRBJ2-3	TGTGCCAGCAGCCTGGGGGGCCCGCAGTATTTT	CASSLGGPQYF
.	TRBD2	TRBV28	TRBJ2-3	TGTGCCAGTAAGCGGGGGGGAAGCACAGATACGCAGTATTTT	CASKRGGSTDTQYF
.	.	TRBV18	TRBJ2-3	TGTGCCAGCTCAAATCAGAGGACTAGCACAGATACGCAGTATTTT	CASSNQRTSTDTQYF
few	.	TRBV6-2/TRBV6-3	TRBJ2-7	TGTGCCAGCAGTCCCTCCGCGGGACTCTACGAGCAGTACTTC	CASSPSAGLYEQYF
.	TRBD2	TRBV19	TRBJ2-4	TGTGCCAGTAGCCCACTGGGACTAGCGGGAGTGTCTAACATTCAGTACTTC	CASSPLGLAGVSNIQYF
.	.	TRBV3-1/TRBV3-2	TRBJ2-3	TGTGCCAGCAGCCAAGTGGCTAGCTCATGGGATACGCAGTATTTT	CASSQVASSWDTQYF
.	.	TRBV3-1/TRBV3-2	TRBJ2-7	TGTGCCAGCAGCGAGGGCTACGAGCAGTACTTC	CASSEGYEQYF
.	TRBD1	TRBV30	TRBJ2-7	TGTGCCTGGAGTGACAGGGGTTGGGAGCAGTACTTC	CAWSDRGWEQYF
few	.	TRBV18	TRBJ1-1	TGTGCCAGCTCACCTACAGGGAACACTGAAGCTTTCTTT	CASSPTGNTEAFF
.	.	TRBV30	TRBJ2-5	TGTGCCTGGAACGAACTGCGCTTAGAGACCCAGTACTTC	CAWNELRLETQYF
few	.	TRBV4-1	TRBJ1-1	TGCGCCAGCAGCCTTGGGGTTTCGAACACTGAAGCTTTCTTT	CASSLGVSNTEAFF
.	.	TRBV2	TRBJ2-7	TGTGCCAGCAGGGTTCTTTACGAGCAGTACTTC	CASRVLYEQYF
once	.	TRBV14	TRBJ2-7	TGTGCCAGCAGCCAAGATTGGTCGAGCTCCTACGAGCAGTACTTC	CASSQDWSSSYEQYF
.	.	TRBV7-9	TRBJ2-5	TGTGCCAGCGGGGGGGAGACCCAGTACTTC	CASGGETQYF
.	.	TRBV5-1	TRBJ1-1	TGCGCCAGCAGCTTGGTCGCAGGGGCCTACACTGAAGCTTTCTTT	CASSLVAGAYTEAFF